This T cell receptor (beta chain) came from a study of CD8 T cells in Susac syndrome. The germline gives CDR1 MGHRA, CDR2 YSYEKL. V was clipped by 1 base and J by 3 bases; unmatched bases: 0. The CDR3 has 14 amino acids. Reverse transcription of 0.5 to 1 ug RNA used random hexamers. Amplification of TCR beta CDR3 spanned 54 Vbeta and 13 Jbeta via immunoSEQ multiplex PCR. From the immunoSEQ multiplex PCR reads, TCRdb called clonotypes with MiXCR, one entry per CDR3 protein. The sample consists of roughly 190,000 distinct CDR3 sequences, about 95% of them appearing once. The authors sequenced TCR beta from blood CD8+ and CD4+ T cells. Through negative isolation, CD4+ and CD8+ T cells were obtained, while TEMRA cells were enriched using FACS.

The sample consisted of CD4+ T cells from PBMCs. The source is a human donor in good health. The genes are TRBV4-1 and TRBJ2-1; 7 positions agree with TRBD2. The CDR3 coding sequence is TGCGCCAGCAGCCAAGGGGACTACTACAATGAGCAGTTCTTC. Translation gives CASSQGDYYNEQFF.